This T cell receptor (beta chain) came from a study of shared clonotypes between healthy human individuals. Study-level points and caveats: Larger richness was generally estimated for naive than memory subsets. Lower generation probabilities were found for non-shared clonotypes than for those shared by all four donors.

Recent vaccinations or acute infections were absent in the healthy HIV-negative adult donors. Worth noting for this clone: Its antigen is still unknown.

Trimming cost V 4 bases and J 1 base, with 13 bases left between them. This CDR3 comprises 15 residues. Germline V gives CDR1 SGHNT, CDR2 YYREEE (reference sequence). Researchers ran the assay at a deep level. The data were produced by immunoSEQ multiplex PCR, yet TCRdb's version contains in-frame clones alone and is incomplete. Of about 2.3 million clones listed, about 92% were seen once; the top ten hold 0.39%. The chain couples TRBV5-4 to TRBJ2-3; either TRBD1 or TRBD2 may fit D (5 bases each). Sequencing was performed on naive CD4+ T cells from PBMCs. The subset: CD45RA+ positively selected. The source is a man between 18 and 29 years old in good health. Some clones in this sample may be carry-over from other donors' samples. The CDR3 nucleotides are TGTGCCAGCAGCCATCAGGGAGTGGGCACAGATACGCAGTATTTT. It translates to CASSHQGVGTDTQYF.